The rows below give T cell receptor beta chains drawn from one sample of a study of T cell responses to AZD1222 COVID-19 vaccine. Sequencing was performed with immunoSEQ multiplex PCR; in TCRdb, only in-frame clones are kept and a portion is missing. This table holds over 100,000 clones, approximately 85% found once. This specimen was peripheral blood, taken 28 days after the second dose of the MenACWY control vaccine. The receptors were gathered from an adult who received the MenACWY meningococcal vaccine as a control. Each CDR3 is given with its conserved first and last residue. The D gene is left open where the match is weak. Rows may omit the clone size; those that give it use once, few, many or a size class.

V gene	clone size	D gene	J gene	CDR3 protein	CDR3 DNA
TRBV18	-	-	TRBJ1-2	CASSPSDYGYTF	TGTGCCAGCTCACCATCAGACTATGGCTACACCTTC
TRBV27	-	TRBD1	TRBJ1-3	CASSLTPQGAQGNTIYF	TGTGCCAGCAGTCTCACACCCCAGGGGGCGCAAGGAAACACCATATATTTT
TRBV10-1	-	-	TRBJ1-1	CASSDEGGAIKATEAFF	TGCGCCAGCAGTGACGAGGGGGGCGCGATTAAGGCGACTGAAGCTTTCTTT
TRBV28	few	TRBD1	TRBJ2-1	CASKGGQGWDEQFF	TGTGCCAGCAAGGGAGGACAGGGATGGGATGAGCAGTTCTTC
TRBV7-2	-	TRBD2	TRBJ2-7	CASSLAGGPSYEQYF	TGTGCCAGCAGTCTAGCGGGAGGGCCTTCCTACGAGCAGTACTTC
TRBV6-5	-	TRBD1	TRBJ1-5	CASRDPGQGNQPQHF	TGTGCCAGCAGGGATCCGGGACAGGGCAATCAGCCCCAGCATTTT
TRBV7-3	-	-	TRBJ2-3	CASSFSPGGDTQYF	TGTGCCAGCAGCTTTTCCCCGGGTGGAGATACGCAGTATTTT
TRBV11-3	-	-	TRBJ1-1	CASSMTANTEAFF	TGTGCCAGCAGTATGACAGCGAACACTGAAGCTTTCTTT
TRBV27	-	TRBD1	TRBJ1-2	CASSWTGQGAYGYTF	TGTGCCAGCAGTTGGACCGGACAGGGGGCCTATGGCTACACCTTC
TRBV11-3	-	TRBD1	TRBJ1-1	CASGQGNTEAFF	TGTGCCAGCGGACAGGGGAACACTGAAGCTTTCTTT
TRBV4-3	once	TRBD2	TRBJ2-1	CASSQETSTWNEQFF	TGCGCCAGCAGCCAAGAGACTAGCACTTGGAATGAGCAGTTCTTC
TRBV5-4	-	-	TRBJ1-1	CASSLKGLNTEAFF	TGTGCCAGCAGCCTTAAGGGATTGAACACTGAAGCTTTCTTT
TRBV13	-	TRBD2	TRBJ2-2	CASTRGLAGVLGELFF	TGTGCCAGCACCCGAGGACTAGCGGGGGTACTCGGGGAGCTGTTTTTT
TRBV6-5	-	TRBD1	TRBJ1-6	CASSYFGTGTNSPLHF	TGTGCCAGCAGTTACTTCGGGACAGGGACGAATTCACCCCTCCACTTT
TRBV11-3	once	-	TRBJ2-2	CASSRGGTLYTGELFF	TGTGCCAGCAGCAGAGGAGGGACCCTTTACACCGGGGAGCTGTTTTTT
TRBV27	few	-	TRBJ1-6	CASASSYNSPLHF	TGTGCCAGCGCAAGCTCCTATAATTCACCCCTCCACTTT
TRBV5-4	-	TRBD1	TRBJ1-6	CASRPRQGGDNSPLHF	TGTGCCAGCAGACCACGACAGGGGGGTGATAATTCACCCCTCCACTTT
TRBV6-4	-	-	TRBJ2-2	CASSPTYTGELFF	TGTGCCAGCAGCCCGACTTATACCGGGGAGCTGTTTTTT
TRBV29-1	-	TRBD2	TRBJ2-3	CSGKAGANSYTDTQYF	TGCAGCGGAAAAGCGGGGGCGAACTCATACACAGATACGCAGTATTTT
TRBV6-5	-	-	TRBJ1-6	CASSYVPDNSPLHF	TGTGCCAGCAGTTACGTCCCGGACAATTCACCCCTCCACTTT
TRBV28	once	TRBD1	TRBJ1-2	CASSLGQGAGYTF	TGTGCCAGCAGTTTAGGGCAGGGGGCCGGCTACACCTTC
TRBV5-4	few	-	TRBJ2-2	CASSFAKGLIAGELFF	TGTGCCAGCAGCTTCGCGAAGGGCTTAATTGCCGGGGAGCTGTTTTTT
TRBV2	few	-	TRBJ1-1	CASSEARGPTEAFF	TGTGCCAGCAGTGAAGCACGGGGTCCCACTGAAGCTTTCTTT
TRBV29-1	-	-	TRBJ1-3	CSLLGDGNTIYF	TGCAGCCTCCTGGGCGATGGAAACACCATATATTTT
TRBV2	few	-	TRBJ1-5	CASSSGLQPQHF	TGTGCCAGCAGTTCAGGGCTTCAGCCCCAGCATTTT
TRBV27	-	TRBD2	TRBJ2-1	CASSLLLAGGYNEQFF	TGTGCCAGCAGTTTACTCCTAGCGGGAGGCTACAATGAGCAGTTCTTC
TRBV7-3	-	-	TRBJ1-1	CASSEYRDGFEAFF	TGTGCCAGCAGCGAATACCGGGACGGTTTTGAAGCTTTCTTT
TRBV11-3	-	-	TRBJ2-3	CASSLDRLADTQYF	TGTGCCAGCAGCTTAGATCGCCTGGCAGATACGCAGTATTTT
TRBV27	-	TRBD2	TRBJ2-1	CASSSGSRSYNEQFF	TGTGCCAGCAGTAGCGGGAGTCGGTCCTACAATGAGCAGTTCTTC